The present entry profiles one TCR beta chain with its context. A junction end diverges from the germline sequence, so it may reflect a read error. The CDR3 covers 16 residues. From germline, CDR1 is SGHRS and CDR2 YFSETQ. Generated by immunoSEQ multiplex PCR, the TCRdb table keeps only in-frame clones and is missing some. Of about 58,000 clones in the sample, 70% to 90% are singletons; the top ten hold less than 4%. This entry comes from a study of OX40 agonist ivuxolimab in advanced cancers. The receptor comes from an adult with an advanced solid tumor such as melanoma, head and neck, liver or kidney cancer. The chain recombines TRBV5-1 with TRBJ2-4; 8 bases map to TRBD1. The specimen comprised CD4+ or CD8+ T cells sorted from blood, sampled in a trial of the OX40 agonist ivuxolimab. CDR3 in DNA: TGCGCCAGCAGCTTGGGGAGGGGACAGGATATCCTCCCCTCGAACTTC. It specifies CASSLGRGQDILPSNF.